This TCR beta chain comes out of a study of blood T cell repertoires in COVID-19. The wider study: Specimens from acute and convalescent COVID-19 originated in the United States, Italy and Spain.

The CDR3 loop spans 15 amino acids. The germline gives CDR1 KGHSH, CDR2 LQKENI. The V end was cut by 3 bases, the J end by 6 bases, with 15 bases between. Researchers sorted participants into cohorts using their self-reported clinical history. In the source study's methods: Cell counts per sample came from amplifying reference gene primers. Method: immunoSEQ multiplex PCR; TCRdb's copy keeps in-frame clones and lacks some. D and trimming were read from the DNA, whereas the V and J calls and clone size are those reported in that table. Among 200,000 to 250,000 clones listed, under 90% were seen once. Sequencing used PBMCs or T cells enriched from blood (not recorded which). The origin of this receptor is a woman aged 45-65 years with acute COVID-19. The chain is built from TRBV18 and TRBJ1-5; D is unresolved. The CDR3: CASSPSPGFVQPQHF. The DNA of the CDR3 is TGTGCCAGCTCACCTTCACCCGGGTTTGTTCAGCCCCAGCATTTT.